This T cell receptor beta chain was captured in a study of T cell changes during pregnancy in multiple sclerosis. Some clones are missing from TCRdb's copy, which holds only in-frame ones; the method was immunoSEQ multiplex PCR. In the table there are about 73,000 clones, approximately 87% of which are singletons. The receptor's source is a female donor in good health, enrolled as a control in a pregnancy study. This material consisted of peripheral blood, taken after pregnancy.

The CDR3 DNA reads as TGTGCCAGCTCACCATTTGCAGGAACTGGGGCCAACGTCCTGACTTTC. It encodes CASSPFAGTGANVLTF. The V call is TRBV18, the J call TRBJ2-6, with D hard to call. This CDR3 has 16 amino acids. Germline V lookup: CDR1 KGHSH, CDR2 LQKENI. V dropped 2 bases and J dropped 2 bases, with 10 bases sitting between them.